What follows describes a single TCR beta chain. The CDR3 loop spans 14 amino acids. This record belongs to a study of CXCR3-negative and CXCR3-positive naive CD8 T cells. The authors prepared UMI-labeled TRB cDNA libraries by 5' RACE. TCRdb re-analyzed the 5' RACE reads; it lists each CDR3 protein once, without DNA. The sample holds tens of thousands of distinct CDR3 sequences. Source material: naive CXCR3- CD8+ T cells from blood. Specified subset: CD45RO-CCR7+CD27+CD95- naive CD8+ T cells lacking CXCR3 (TNR3-). V and J are TRBV12-3 or TRBV12-4 and TRBJ1-2; lacking DNA, the TRBD1 call made by TCRdb goes unchecked. The TCR originated in a human donor in good health. Some clones in this sample may be carry-over from other donors' samples. CDR3 residues: CASTPGRGLGGYTF.